These T cell receptor beta chains were read from a single sample in a study of blood T cell repertoires in COVID-19. TCRdb's table, derived via immunoSEQ multiplex PCR, lists solely in-frame clones and lacks some. This table holds under 300,000 clones, about 93% found once. Material: peripheral blood. The receptors derive from a young man with COVID-19, enrolled during active disease. The CDR3 runs from the conserved cysteine through the conserved F or W. The order of the fields is CDR3 length, J gene, D gene, clone size, V gene, CDR3 DNA, CDR3 protein. D genes are given only for firm matches. Size values are once, few and many counts, or a class for expanded clones, and some rows have none.

len: 15
j_gene: TRBJ1-1
d_gene: .
abundance: .
v_gene: TRBV9
CDR3nt: TGTGCCAGCAGCGTAGCGGTCATGAGGGATACTGAAGCTTTCTTT
CDR3aa: CASSVAVMRDTEAFF

len: 13
j_gene: TRBJ2-3
d_gene: .
abundance: .
v_gene: TRBV5-1
CDR3nt: TGCGCCAGCAGCTTGGTCCCGGAGGAGACGCAGTATTTT
CDR3aa: CASSLVPEETQYF

len: 15
j_gene: TRBJ2-1
d_gene: TRBD1
abundance: .
v_gene: TRBV5-1
CDR3nt: TGCGCCAGCAGCTTGGGAGGGACAGGGAACAATGAGCAGTTCTTC
CDR3aa: CASSLGGTGNNEQFF

len: 14
j_gene: TRBJ2-7
d_gene: .
abundance: .
v_gene: TRBV5-6
CDR3nt: TGTGCCAGCAGCTTGGCGGGGGTCTCCTACGAGCAGTACTTC
CDR3aa: CASSLAGVSYEQYF

len: 12
j_gene: TRBJ1-1
d_gene: .
abundance: .
v_gene: TRBV12-3/TRBV12-4
CDR3nt: TGTGCCAGCAGATGGGCCGACACTGAAGCTTTCTTT
CDR3aa: CASRWADTEAFF

len: 16
j_gene: TRBJ1-2
d_gene: .
abundance: .
v_gene: TRBV4-2
CDR3nt: TGTGCCAGCAGCCAAGAGAGGGCAGACGTCGACTATGGCTACACCTTC
CDR3aa: CASSQERADVDYGYTF

len: 13
j_gene: TRBJ1-2
d_gene: TRBD1
abundance: .
v_gene: TRBV6-6
CDR3nt: TGTGCCAGCAGCCTGGGACAGGGAAGCGGCTACACCTTC
CDR3aa: CASSLGQGSGYTF

len: 14
j_gene: TRBJ1-6
d_gene: TRBD1
abundance: once
v_gene: TRBV2
CDR3nt: TGTGCCAGCACCGGGGGACAGGGGGAGTCACCCCTCCACTTT
CDR3aa: CASTGGQGESPLHF

len: 13
j_gene: TRBJ1-1
d_gene: .
abundance: .
v_gene: TRBV19
CDR3nt: TGTGCCAGTAGTCACCGGACTGACACTGAAGCTTTCTTT
CDR3aa: CASSHRTDTEAFF

len: 12
j_gene: TRBJ1-5
d_gene: .
abundance: .
v_gene: TRBV4-1
CDR3nt: TGCGCCAGCCGGGGCCTGGGAGGACCCCAGCATTTT
CDR3aa: CASRGLGGPQHF

len: 14
j_gene: TRBJ2-2
d_gene: .
abundance: once
v_gene: TRBV9
CDR3nt: TGTGCCAGCAGCGTAGGTATGAACACCGGGGAGCTGTTTTTT
CDR3aa: CASSVGMNTGELFF

len: 15
j_gene: TRBJ1-4
d_gene: .
abundance: .
v_gene: TRBV2
CDR3nt: TGTGCCAGCAATCAGGGTTTTGCAACTAATGAAAAACTGTTTTTT
CDR3aa: CASNQGFATNEKLFF

len: 16
j_gene: TRBJ1-4
d_gene: .
abundance: .
v_gene: TRBV14
CDR3nt: TGTGCCAGCAGCCAAGTCGCAGGGGTTCTCGGTGAAAAACTGTTTTTT
CDR3aa: CASSQVAGVLGEKLFF

len: 15
j_gene: TRBJ1-4
d_gene: TRBD1
abundance: .
v_gene: TRBV7-9
CDR3nt: TGTGCCAGCAGCTTCGGACAGGGTGTGACTGAAAAACTGTTTTTT
CDR3aa: CASSFGQGVTEKLFF

len: 14
j_gene: TRBJ2-3
d_gene: .
abundance: .
v_gene: TRBV18
CDR3nt: TGTGCCAGCTCACCGGCGGGTCCCACAGATACGCAGTATTTT
CDR3aa: CASSPAGPTDTQYF

len: 15
j_gene: TRBJ1-2
d_gene: .
abundance: .
v_gene: TRBV7-6
CDR3nt: TGTGCCAGCAGCCCTGGGCCCGAAACTAACTATGGCTACACCTTC
CDR3aa: CASSPGPETNYGYTF

len: 17
j_gene: TRBJ2-1
d_gene: TRBD2
abundance: .
v_gene: TRBV4-1
CDR3nt: TGCGCCAGCAGCCTTCTTGTAGCGGGCAGCTCCTACAATGAGCAGTTCTTC
CDR3aa: CASSLLVAGSSYNEQFF

len: 15
j_gene: TRBJ1-3
d_gene: TRBD1
abundance: few
v_gene: TRBV5-5
CDR3nt: TGTGCCACCTCAGAGAGCAGGGGGGTTGGAAACACCATATATTTT
CDR3aa: CATSESRGVGNTIYF

len: 14
j_gene: TRBJ2-3
d_gene: .
abundance: .
v_gene: TRBV5-1
CDR3nt: TGCGCCAGCAGCTTGGCGGCGCCCAGGGATACGCAGTATTTT
CDR3aa: CASSLAAPRDTQYF

len: 15
j_gene: TRBJ1-5
d_gene: .
abundance: .
v_gene: TRBV5-1
CDR3nt: TGCGCCAGCAGCCCAAAAACAGGGTCCAATCAGCCCCAGCATTTT
CDR3aa: CASSPKTGSNQPQHF

len: 15
j_gene: TRBJ1-6
d_gene: TRBD1
abundance: .
v_gene: TRBV9
CDR3nt: TGTGCCAGCAGCGTAGGCGGGACAGGGTATTCACCCCTCCACTTT
CDR3aa: CASSVGGTGYSPLHF

len: 14
j_gene: TRBJ1-1
d_gene: .
abundance: .
v_gene: TRBV5-1
CDR3nt: TGCGCCAGCAGGGAACAGGGTCGGAACACTGAAGCTTTCTTT
CDR3aa: CASREQGRNTEAFF

len: 15
j_gene: TRBJ2-3
d_gene: .
abundance: once
v_gene: TRBV4-2
CDR3nt: TGTGCCAGCAGCACCCGAACAGGGCTAACAGATACGCAGTATTTT
CDR3aa: CASSTRTGLTDTQYF

len: 13
j_gene: TRBJ2-5
d_gene: .
abundance: .
v_gene: TRBV5-4
CDR3nt: TGTGCCAGCAGCTCGACAGAAGTAGAGACCCAGTACTTC
CDR3aa: CASSSTEVETQYF

len: 14
j_gene: TRBJ2-7
d_gene: .
abundance: .
v_gene: TRBV4-2
CDR3nt: TGTGCCAGCAGCCAAGATCTCGCGGGTCGGGAGCAGTACTTC
CDR3aa: CASSQDLAGREQYF

len: 16
j_gene: TRBJ2-2
d_gene: .
abundance: .
v_gene: TRBV7-6
CDR3nt: TGTGCCAGCAGCTTACAAGCAATCGGGAACACCGGGGAGCTGTTTTTT
CDR3aa: CASSLQAIGNTGELFF

len: 14
j_gene: TRBJ1-2
d_gene: TRBD1
abundance: .
v_gene: TRBV5-6
CDR3nt: TGTGCCAGCAGCTCGAGGACAGGGTCCTATGGCTACACCTTC
CDR3aa: CASSSRTGSYGYTF

len: 14
j_gene: TRBJ2-7
d_gene: TRBD1
abundance: .
v_gene: TRBV11-2
CDR3nt: TGTGCCAGCAGCACCCGACAGGGGCCCTACGAGCAGTACTTC
CDR3aa: CASSTRQGPYEQYF

len: 15
j_gene: TRBJ1-5
d_gene: .
abundance: .
v_gene: TRBV3-1/TRBV3-2
CDR3nt: TGTGCCAGCAGCCAAGATGCGGGCGTCAATCAGCCCCAGCATTTT
CDR3aa: CASSQDAGVNQPQHF

len: 15
j_gene: TRBJ2-1
d_gene: TRBD2
abundance: .
v_gene: TRBV5-1
CDR3nt: TGCGCCAGCAGCTTGGATCCAGCGGGGGACAATGAGCAGTTCTTC
CDR3aa: CASSLDPAGDNEQFF

len: 17
j_gene: TRBJ2-1
d_gene: TRBD1
abundance: .
v_gene: TRBV5-1
CDR3nt: TGCGCCAGCATTTTCGCGCCGGACAGGGGACCCTACAATGAGCAGTTCTTC
CDR3aa: CASIFAPDRGPYNEQFF

len: 16
j_gene: TRBJ2-1
d_gene: TRBD1
abundance: .
v_gene: TRBV6-1
CDR3nt: TGTGCCAGCAGTGAAGTGGGTTGGACAGGGAACAATGAGCAGTTCTTC
CDR3aa: CASSEVGWTGNNEQFF

len: 14
j_gene: TRBJ2-1
d_gene: .
abundance: .
v_gene: TRBV5-1
CDR3nt: TGCGCCAGCAGCGGGACGGGGGTCGAGAATGAGCAGTTCTTC
CDR3aa: CASSGTGVENEQFF

len: 18
j_gene: TRBJ2-2
d_gene: TRBD1
abundance: .
v_gene: TRBV4-1
CDR3nt: TGCGCCCGCAGCCGAACCGGGACAGGGGGTGGGAACACCGGGGAGCTGTTTTTT
CDR3aa: CARSRTGTGGGNTGELFF

len: 16
j_gene: TRBJ1-3
d_gene: .
abundance: .
v_gene: TRBV6-6
CDR3nt: TGTGCCAGCAGTTACTCGTTGGAGAGCTCTGGAAACACCATATATTTT
CDR3aa: CASSYSLESSGNTIYF

len: 15
j_gene: TRBJ1-3
d_gene: .
abundance: .
v_gene: TRBV6-2/TRBV6-3
CDR3nt: TGTGCCAGCAGTTACTCAGGAGGCGGCGGAAACACCATATATTTT
CDR3aa: CASSYSGGGGNTIYF

len: 12
j_gene: TRBJ2-3
d_gene: .
abundance: .
v_gene: TRBV24-1
CDR3nt: TGTGCCACCAGTGACCCCTCGGATACGCAGTATTTT
CDR3aa: CATSDPSDTQYF

len: 15
j_gene: TRBJ2-7
d_gene: TRBD2
abundance: few
v_gene: TRBV6-1
CDR3nt: TGTGCCAGCAGTGAGGCGGGGGTGAGCCTCTACGAGCAGTACTTC
CDR3aa: CASSEAGVSLYEQYF

len: 14
j_gene: TRBJ2-3
d_gene: .
abundance: .
v_gene: TRBV18
CDR3nt: TGTGCCAGCTCACTAAACAGGGGCACAGATACGCAGTATTTT
CDR3aa: CASSLNRGTDTQYF

len: 11
j_gene: TRBJ1-6
d_gene: .
abundance: .
v_gene: TRBV9
CDR3nt: TGTGCCAGCTCTTCGGAGGGACCCCTCCACTTT
CDR3aa: CASSSEGPLHF

len: 15
j_gene: TRBJ2-1
d_gene: TRBD2
abundance: .
v_gene: TRBV15
CDR3nt: TGTGCCACCAGCCCTCGGGGGGTTGTAAACAATGAGCAGTTCTTC
CDR3aa: CATSPRGVVNNEQFF

len: 18
j_gene: TRBJ2-2
d_gene: TRBD2
abundance: .
v_gene: TRBV5-3
CDR3nt: TGTGCCAGAAGCTCCGGGACTAGCGGGGGGGCCAGGACCGGGGAGCTGTTTTTT
CDR3aa: CARSSGTSGGARTGELFF